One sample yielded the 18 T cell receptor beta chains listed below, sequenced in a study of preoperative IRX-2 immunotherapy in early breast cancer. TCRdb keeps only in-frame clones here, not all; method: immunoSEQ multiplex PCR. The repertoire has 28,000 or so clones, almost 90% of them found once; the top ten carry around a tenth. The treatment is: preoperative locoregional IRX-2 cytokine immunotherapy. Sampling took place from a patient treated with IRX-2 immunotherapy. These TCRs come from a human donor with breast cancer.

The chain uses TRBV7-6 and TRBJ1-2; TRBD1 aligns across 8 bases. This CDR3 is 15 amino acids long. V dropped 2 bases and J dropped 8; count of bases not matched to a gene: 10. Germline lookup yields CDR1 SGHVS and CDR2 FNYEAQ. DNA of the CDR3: TGTGCCAGCAGCTTATTCGACAGGGGAACGGGCGGCTACACCTTC. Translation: CASSLFDRGTGGYTF.

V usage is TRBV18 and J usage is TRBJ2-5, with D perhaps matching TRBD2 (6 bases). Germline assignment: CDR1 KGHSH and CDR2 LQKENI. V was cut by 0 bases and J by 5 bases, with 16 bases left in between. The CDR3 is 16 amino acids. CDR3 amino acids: CASSPPSGVRSETQYF. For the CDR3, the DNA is TGTGCCAGCTCACCACCTTCGGGGGTCAGGTCGGAGACCCAGTACTTC. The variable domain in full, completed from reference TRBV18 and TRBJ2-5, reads NAGVMQNPRHLVRRRGQEARLRCSPMKGHSHVYWYRQLPEEGLKFMVYLQKENIIDESGMPKERFSAEFPKEGPSILRIQQVVRGDSAAYFCASSPPSGVRSETQYFGPGTRLLVL.

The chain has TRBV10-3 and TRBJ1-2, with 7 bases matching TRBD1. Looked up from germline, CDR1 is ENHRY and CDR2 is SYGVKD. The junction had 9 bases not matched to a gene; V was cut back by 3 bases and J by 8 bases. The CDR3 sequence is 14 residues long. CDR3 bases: TGTGCCATCAGTGACGGGACAGCGAACCGGGGCTACACCTTC. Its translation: CAISDGTANRGYTF.

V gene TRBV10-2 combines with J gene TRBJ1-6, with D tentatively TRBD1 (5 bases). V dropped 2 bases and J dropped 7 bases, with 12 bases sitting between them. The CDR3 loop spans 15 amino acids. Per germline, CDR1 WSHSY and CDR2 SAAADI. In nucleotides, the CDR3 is TGCGCCAGCAGTGAGAAAGGGGTCCGCAATTCACCCCTCCACTTT. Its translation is CASSEKGVRNSPLHF.

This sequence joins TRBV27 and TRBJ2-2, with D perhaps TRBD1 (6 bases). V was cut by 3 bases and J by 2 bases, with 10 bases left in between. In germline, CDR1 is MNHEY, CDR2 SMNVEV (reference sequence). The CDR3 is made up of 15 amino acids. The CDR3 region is CASSLTGGNTGELFF. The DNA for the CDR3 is TGTGCCAGCAGTTTGACAGGAGGTAACACCGGGGAGCTGTTTTTT.

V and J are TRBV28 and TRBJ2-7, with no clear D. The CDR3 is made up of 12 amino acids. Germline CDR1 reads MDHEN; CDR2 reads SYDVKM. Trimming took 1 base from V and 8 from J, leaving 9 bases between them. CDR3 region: CASSLSQFQQYF. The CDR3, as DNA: TGTGCCAGCAGTTTATCCCAGTTTCAGCAGTACTTC.

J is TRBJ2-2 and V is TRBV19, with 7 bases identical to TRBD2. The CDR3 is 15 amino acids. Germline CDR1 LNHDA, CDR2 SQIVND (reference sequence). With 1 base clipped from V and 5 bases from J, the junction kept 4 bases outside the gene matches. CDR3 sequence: CASSIAGGRTGELFF. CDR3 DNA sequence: TGTGCCAGTAGTATAGCGGGAGGACGGACCGGGGAGCTGTTTTTT.

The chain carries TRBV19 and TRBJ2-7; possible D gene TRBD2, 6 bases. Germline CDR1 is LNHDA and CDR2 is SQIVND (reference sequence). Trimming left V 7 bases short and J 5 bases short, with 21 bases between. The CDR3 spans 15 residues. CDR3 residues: CASTSGGKLSHEQYF. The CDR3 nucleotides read TGTGCCAGTACCTCTGGGGGGAAGCTATCACACGAGCAGTACTTC.

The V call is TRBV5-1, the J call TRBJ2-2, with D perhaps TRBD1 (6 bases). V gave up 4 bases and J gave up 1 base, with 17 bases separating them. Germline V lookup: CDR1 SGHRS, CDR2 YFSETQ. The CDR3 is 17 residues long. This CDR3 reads CASSPEQGLGNTGELFF. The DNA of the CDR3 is TGCGCCAGCAGCCCCGAACAGGGATTGGGGAACACCGGGGAGCTGTTTTTT.

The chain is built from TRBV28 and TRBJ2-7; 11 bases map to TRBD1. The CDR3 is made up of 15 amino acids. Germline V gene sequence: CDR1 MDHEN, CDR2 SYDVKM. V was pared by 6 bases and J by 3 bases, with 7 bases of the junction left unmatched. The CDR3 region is CASRGFGTGGYEQYF. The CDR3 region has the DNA TGTGCCAGCAGGGGGTTTGGGACAGGGGGCTACGAGCAGTACTTC.

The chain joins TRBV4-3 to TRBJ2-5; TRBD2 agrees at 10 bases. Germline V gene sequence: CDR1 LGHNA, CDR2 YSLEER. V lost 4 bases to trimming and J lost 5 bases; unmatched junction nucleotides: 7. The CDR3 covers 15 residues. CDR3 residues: CASSPNGLAVETQYF. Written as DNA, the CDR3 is TGCGCCAGCAGCCCAAATGGACTAGCGGTGGAGACCCAGTACTTC.

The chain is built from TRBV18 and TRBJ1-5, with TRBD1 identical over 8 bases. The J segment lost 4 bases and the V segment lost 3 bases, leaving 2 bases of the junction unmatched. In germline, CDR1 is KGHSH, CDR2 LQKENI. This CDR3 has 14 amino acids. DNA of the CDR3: TGTGCCAGCTCACCGGGACAGGCTAATCAGCCCCAGCATTTT. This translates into CASSPGQANQPQHF.

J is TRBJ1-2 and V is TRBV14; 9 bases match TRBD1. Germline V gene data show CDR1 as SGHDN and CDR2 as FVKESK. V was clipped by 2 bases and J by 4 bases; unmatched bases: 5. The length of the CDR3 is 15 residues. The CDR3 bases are TGTGCCAGCAGCCAACCGACGACAGGGGGCTATGGCTACACCTTC. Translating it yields CASSQPTTGGYGYTF.

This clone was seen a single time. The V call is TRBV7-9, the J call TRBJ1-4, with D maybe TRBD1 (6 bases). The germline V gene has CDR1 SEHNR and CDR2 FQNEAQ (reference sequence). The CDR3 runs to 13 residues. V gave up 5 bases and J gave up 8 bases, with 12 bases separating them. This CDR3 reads CASSVGGGEKLFF. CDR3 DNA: TGTGCCAGCAGCGTGGGGGGCGGGGAAAAACTGTTTTTT.

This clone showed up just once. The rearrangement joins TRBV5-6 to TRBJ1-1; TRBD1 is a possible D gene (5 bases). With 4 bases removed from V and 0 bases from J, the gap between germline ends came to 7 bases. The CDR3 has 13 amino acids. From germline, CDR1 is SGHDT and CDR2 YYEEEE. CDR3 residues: CASSLTVNTEAFF. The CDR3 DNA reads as TGTGCCAGCAGCCTGACAGTGAACACTGAAGCTTTCTTT.

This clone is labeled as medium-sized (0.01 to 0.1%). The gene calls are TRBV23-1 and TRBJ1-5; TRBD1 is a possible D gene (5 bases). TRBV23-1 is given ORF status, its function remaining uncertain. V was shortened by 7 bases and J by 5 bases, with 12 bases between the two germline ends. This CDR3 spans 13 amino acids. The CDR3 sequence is CASTPGGDQPQHF. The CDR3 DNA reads TGCGCCAGCACACCGGGAGGGGATCAGCCCCAGCATTTT.

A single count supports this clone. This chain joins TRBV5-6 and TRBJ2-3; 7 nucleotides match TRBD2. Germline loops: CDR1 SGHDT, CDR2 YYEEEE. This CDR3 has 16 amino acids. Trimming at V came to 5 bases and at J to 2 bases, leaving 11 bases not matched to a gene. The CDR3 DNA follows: TGTGCCAGCAGGTCGGCTCGGGGGGTGTTCACAGATACGCAGTATTTT. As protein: CASRSARGVFTDTQYF.

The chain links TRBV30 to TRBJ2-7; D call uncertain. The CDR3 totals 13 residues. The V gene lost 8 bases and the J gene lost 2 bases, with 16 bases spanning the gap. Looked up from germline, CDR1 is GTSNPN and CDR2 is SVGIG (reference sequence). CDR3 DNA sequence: TGTGCCAGCCGCCCCGATATGGCCTACGAGCAGTACTTC. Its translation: CASRPDMAYEQYF.